This T cell receptor (beta chain) emerged from a study of T cells after yellow fever vaccination. On the study more broadly: The fractions with low cell numbers were processed using SMART-Seq v4 Ultra Low Input.

Findings and caveats of the study: In FACS-sorted repertoires, abundant clonotypes from the bulk population could appear as contaminants. On re-exposure, the response was weaker but peaked faster, at day 5 versus 15.

A 5'RACE template-switching step, the method used to make TCR cDNA, added a universal primer site and UMIs. TCRdb redid the calling of the 5' RACE reads with MiXCR, one entry per CDR3 protein. The repertoire has about 240,000 distinct CDR3 sequences, roughly 7.2% of them found once; the top ten carry roughly 0.93%. This CDR3 is 14 amino acids long. From germline, CDR1 is SQVTM and CDR2 ANQGSEA. V lost 6 bases and J 9 bases, leaving 20 bases between the germline ends. This clonotype was observed many times. Its antigen is still unknown. The sequence derives from a man aged 30-40 years who received the YFV17D yellow fever vaccine. The material sequenced was CD4+ T cells sorted from PBMCs, taken 15 days after the yellow fever booster vaccination. The gene calls are TRBV29-1 and TRBJ2-2; no definite D call. CDR3 nucleotides: TGCAGCGTGGCTACTCTAATCCCCCCCCGGGAGCTGTTTTTT. Its protein product is CSVATLIPPRELFF.